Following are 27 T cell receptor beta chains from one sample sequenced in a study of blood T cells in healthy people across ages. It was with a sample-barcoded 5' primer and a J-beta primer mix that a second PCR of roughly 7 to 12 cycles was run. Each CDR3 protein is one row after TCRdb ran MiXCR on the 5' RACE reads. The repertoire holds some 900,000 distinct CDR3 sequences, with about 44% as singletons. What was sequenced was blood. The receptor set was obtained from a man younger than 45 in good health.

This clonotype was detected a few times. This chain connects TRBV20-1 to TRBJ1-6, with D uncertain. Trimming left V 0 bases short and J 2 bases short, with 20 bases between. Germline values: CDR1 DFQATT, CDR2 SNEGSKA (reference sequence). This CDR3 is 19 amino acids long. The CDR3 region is CSARDMDGLGGTYNSPLHF. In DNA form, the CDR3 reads TGCAGTGCTAGAGATATGGACGGGTTAGGTGGGACCTATAATTCACCCCTCCACTTT.

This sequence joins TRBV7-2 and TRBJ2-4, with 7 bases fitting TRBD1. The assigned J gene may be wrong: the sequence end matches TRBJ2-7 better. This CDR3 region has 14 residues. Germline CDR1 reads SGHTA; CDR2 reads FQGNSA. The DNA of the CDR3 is TGTGCCAGCAGCGTCAGACGGGACAGCTACGAGCAGTACTTC. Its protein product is CASSVRRDSYEQYF.

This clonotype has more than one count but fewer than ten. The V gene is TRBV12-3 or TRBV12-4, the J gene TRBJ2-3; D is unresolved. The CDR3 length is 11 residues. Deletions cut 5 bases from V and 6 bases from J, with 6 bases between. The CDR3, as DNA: TGTGCCAGCAGTATCGCGGATACGCAGTATTTT. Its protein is CASSIADTQYF.

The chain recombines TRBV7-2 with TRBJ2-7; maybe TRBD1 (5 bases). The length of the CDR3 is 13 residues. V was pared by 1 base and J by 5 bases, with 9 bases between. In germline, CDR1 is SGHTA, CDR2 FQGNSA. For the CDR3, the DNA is TGTGCCAGCAGCTTAGAAGGGGTAAACGAGCAGTACTTC. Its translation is CASSLEGVNEQYF.

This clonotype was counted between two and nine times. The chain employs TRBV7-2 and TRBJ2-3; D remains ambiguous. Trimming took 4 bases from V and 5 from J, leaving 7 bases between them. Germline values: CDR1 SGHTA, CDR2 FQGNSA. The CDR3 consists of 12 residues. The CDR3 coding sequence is TGTGCCAGCAGCTCGCCGCTAGATACGCAGTATTTT. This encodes CASSSPLDTQYF.

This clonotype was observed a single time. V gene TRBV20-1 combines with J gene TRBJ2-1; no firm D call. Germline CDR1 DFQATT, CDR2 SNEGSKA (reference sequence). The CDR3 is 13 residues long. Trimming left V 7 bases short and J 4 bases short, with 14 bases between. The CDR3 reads CSGTDGLYNEQFF. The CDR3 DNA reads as TGCAGTGGAACAGACGGGCTATACAATGAGCAGTTCTTC.

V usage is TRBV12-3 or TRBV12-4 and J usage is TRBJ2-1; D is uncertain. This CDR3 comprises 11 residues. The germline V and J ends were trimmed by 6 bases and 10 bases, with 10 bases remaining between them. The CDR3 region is CASRSYLEQFF. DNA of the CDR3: TGTGCCAGCAGATCCTACCTAGAGCAGTTCTTC.

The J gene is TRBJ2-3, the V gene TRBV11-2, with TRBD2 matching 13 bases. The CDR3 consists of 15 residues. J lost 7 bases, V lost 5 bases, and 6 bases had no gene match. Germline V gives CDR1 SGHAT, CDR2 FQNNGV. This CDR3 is CASSPGTSGVNTQYF. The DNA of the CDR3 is TGTGCCAGCAGCCCCGGGACTAGCGGGGTGAATACGCAGTATTTT. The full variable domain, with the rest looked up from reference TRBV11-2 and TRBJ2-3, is EAGVAQSPRYKIIEKRQSVAFWCNPISGHATLYWYQQILGQGPKLLIQFQNNGVVDDSQLPKDRFSAERLKGVDSTLKIQPAKLEDSAVYLCASSPGTSGVNTQYFGPGTRLTVL.

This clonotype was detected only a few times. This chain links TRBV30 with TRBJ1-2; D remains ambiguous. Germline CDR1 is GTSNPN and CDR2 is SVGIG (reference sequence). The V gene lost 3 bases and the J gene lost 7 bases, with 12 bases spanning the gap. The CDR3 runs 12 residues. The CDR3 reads CAWSGVWGGYTF. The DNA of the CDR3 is TGTGCCTGGAGCGGGGTCTGGGGTGGCTACACCTTC.

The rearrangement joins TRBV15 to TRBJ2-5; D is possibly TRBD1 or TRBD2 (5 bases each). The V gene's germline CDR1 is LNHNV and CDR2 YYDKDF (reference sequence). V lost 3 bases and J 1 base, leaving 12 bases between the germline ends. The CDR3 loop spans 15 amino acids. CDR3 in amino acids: CATSSPRDGQETQYF. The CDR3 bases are TGTGCCACCAGCAGCCCCCGGGACGGCCAAGAGACCCAGTACTTC. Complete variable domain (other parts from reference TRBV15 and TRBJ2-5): DAMVIQNPRYQVTQFGKPVTLSCSQTLNHNVMYWYQQKSSQAPKLLFHYYDKDFNNEADTPDNFQSRRPNTSFCFLDIRSPGLGDTAMYLCATSSPRDGQETQYFGPGTRLLVL.

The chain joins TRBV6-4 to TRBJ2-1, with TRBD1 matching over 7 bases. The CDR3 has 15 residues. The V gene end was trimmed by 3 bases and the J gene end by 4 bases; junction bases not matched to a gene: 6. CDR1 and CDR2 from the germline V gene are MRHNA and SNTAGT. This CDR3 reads CASSERTGLYNEQFF. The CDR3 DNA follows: TGTGCCAGCAGTGAGCGGACAGGTTTATACAATGAGCAGTTCTTC.

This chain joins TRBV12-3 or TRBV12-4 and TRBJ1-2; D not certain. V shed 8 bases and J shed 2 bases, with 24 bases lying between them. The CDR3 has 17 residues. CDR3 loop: CASSTLEGQTTNYGYTF. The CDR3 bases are TGTGCCAGCTCAACTCTTGAGGGTCAGACTACCAACTATGGCTACACCTTC.

The chain's CDR3 is CSARTSGRPSYEQYF. CDR3 DNA sequence: TGCAGTGCTAGAACTAGCGGGAGGCCCTCCTACGAGCAGTACTTC. The chain links TRBV20-1 to TRBJ2-7; 12 positions agree with TRBD2. With 2 bases clipped from V and 0 bases from J, the junction kept 2 bases outside the gene matches. The CDR3 length is 15 residues. Germline V lookup: CDR1 DFQATT, CDR2 SNEGSKA (reference sequence).

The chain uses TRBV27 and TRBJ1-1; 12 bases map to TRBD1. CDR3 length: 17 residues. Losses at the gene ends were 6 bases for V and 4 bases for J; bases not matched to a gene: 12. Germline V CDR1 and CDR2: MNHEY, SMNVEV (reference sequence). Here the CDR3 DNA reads TGTGCCAGCAGCTCCGTCCCGGGACAGGGGGCGGGCACTGAAGCTTTCTTT. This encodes CASSSVPGQGAGTEAFF.

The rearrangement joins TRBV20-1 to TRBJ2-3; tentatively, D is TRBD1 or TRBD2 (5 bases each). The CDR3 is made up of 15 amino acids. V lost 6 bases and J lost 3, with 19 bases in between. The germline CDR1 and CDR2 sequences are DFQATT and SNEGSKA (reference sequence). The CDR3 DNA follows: TGCAGTGCGGGAGAGGCGATGGGGGTTACAGATACGCAGTATTTT. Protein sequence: CSAGEAMGVTDTQYF.

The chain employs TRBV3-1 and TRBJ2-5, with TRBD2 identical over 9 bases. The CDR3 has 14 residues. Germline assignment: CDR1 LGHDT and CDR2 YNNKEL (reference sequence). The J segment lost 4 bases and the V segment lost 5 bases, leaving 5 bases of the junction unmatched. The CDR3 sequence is CASSGGGAAETQYF. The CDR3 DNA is TGTGCCAGCAGCGGCGGGGGGGCGGCAGAGACCCAGTACTTC.

The CDR3 loop reads CASSLIRDRDADTQYF. The CDR3 coding sequence is TGTGCCAGCAGTTTAATCCGGGACAGGGACGCAGATACGCAGTATTTT. V is TRBV27 and J is TRBJ2-3; 9 positions match TRBD1. The CDR3 covers 16 residues. The germline gives CDR1 MNHEY, CDR2 SMNVEV (reference sequence). The V segment lost 2 bases and the J segment 4 bases; nucleotides outside the gene matches: 7.

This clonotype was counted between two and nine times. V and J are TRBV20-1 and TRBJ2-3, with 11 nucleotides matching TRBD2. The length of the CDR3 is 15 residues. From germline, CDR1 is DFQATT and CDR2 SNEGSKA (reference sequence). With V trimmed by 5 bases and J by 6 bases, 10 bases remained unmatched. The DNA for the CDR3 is TGCAGTGCTCAGAGGCTAGCGGGGGGTAGTGATACGCAGTATTTT. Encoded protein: CSAQRLAGGSDTQYF.

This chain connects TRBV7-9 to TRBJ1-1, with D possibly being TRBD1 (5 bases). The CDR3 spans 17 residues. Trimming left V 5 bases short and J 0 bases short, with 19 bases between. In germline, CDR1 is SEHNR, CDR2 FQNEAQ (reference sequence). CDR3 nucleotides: TGTGCCAGCAGCATATCCGGGACCCTTGTTGTGAACACTGAAGCTTTCTTT. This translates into CASSISGTLVVNTEAFF.

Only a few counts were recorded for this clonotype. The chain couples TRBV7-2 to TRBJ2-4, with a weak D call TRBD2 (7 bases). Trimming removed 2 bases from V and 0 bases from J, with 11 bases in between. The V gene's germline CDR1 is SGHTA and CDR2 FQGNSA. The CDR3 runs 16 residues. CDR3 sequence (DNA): TGTGCCAGCAGCTTAAGGGAGGGGGGAGCCAAAAACATTCAGTACTTC. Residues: CASSLREGGAKNIQYF.

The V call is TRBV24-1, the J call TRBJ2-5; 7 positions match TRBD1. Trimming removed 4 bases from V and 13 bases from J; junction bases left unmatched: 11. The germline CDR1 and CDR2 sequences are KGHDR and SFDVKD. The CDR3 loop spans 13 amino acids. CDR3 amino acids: CATSESLTGLRYF. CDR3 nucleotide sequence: TGTGCCACCAGTGAATCCCTGACAGGGTTACGGTACTTC.

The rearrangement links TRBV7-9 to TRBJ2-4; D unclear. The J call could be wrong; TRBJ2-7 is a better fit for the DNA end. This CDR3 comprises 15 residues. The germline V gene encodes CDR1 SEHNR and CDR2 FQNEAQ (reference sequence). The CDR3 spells CASSLWVDVDYEQYF. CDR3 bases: TGTGCCAGCAGCTTATGGGTAGACGTCGACTACGAGCAGTACTTC.

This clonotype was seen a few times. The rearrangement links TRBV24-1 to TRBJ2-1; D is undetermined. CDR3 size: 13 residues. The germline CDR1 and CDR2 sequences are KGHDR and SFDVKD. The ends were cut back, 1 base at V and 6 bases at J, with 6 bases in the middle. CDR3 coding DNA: TGTGCCACCAGTGATTTCGTAGGCAATGAGCAGTTCTTC. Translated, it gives CATSDFVGNEQFF.

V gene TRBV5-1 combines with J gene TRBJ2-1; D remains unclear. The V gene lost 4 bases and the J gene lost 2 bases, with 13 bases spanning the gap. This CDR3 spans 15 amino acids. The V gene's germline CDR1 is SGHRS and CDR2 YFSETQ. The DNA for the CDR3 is TGCGCCAGCAGCCAGACAACAACGCCCTACAATGAGCAGTTCTTC. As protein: CASSQTTTPYNEQFF.

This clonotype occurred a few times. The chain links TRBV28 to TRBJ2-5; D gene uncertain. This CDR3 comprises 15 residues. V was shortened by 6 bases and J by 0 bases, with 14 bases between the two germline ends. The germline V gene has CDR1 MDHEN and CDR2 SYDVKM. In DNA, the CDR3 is TGTGCCAGCAGCTCCGCGGCCAAGTACCAAGAGACCCAGTACTTC. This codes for CASSSAAKYQETQYF.

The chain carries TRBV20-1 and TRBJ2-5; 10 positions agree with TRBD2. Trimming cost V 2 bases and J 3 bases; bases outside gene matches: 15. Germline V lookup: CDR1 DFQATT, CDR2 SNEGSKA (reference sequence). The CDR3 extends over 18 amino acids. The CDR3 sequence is CSARRRERGGHRKETQYF. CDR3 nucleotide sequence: TGCAGTGCTAGACGTAGGGAGCGGGGGGGACACCGTAAAGAGACCCAGTACTTC.

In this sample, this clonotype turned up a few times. CDR3 sequence reads: CAISEVAGKTYEQYF. The CDR3 DNA is TGTGCCATCAGTGAAGTCGCAGGGAAAACCTACGAGCAGTACTTC. The chain links TRBV10-3 to TRBJ2-7, with a tentative D call TRBD1 (5 bases). The CDR3 runs to 15 residues. Germline V gene sequence: CDR1 ENHRY, CDR2 SYGVKD. Trimming shortened V by 3 bases and J by 2 bases, and 14 bases separated the two germline ends.